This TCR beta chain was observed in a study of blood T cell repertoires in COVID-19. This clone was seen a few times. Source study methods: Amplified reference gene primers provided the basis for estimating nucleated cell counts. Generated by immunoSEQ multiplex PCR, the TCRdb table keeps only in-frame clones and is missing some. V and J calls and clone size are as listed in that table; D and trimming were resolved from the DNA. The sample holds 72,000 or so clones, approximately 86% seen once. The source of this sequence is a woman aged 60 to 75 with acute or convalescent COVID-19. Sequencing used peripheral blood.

In DNA form, the CDR3 reads TGCGCCAGCAGCTTCCCTACTAGCGGGGTCCACGAGACCCAGTACTTC. It codes for CASSFPTSGVHETQYF. The rearrangement links TRBV5-1 to TRBJ2-5; 10 bases agree with TRBD2. CDR3 length: 16 residues. The germline V gene has CDR1 SGHRS and CDR2 YFSETQ. The V gene end was trimmed by 2 bases and the J gene end by 5 bases; junction bases not matched to a gene: 9.